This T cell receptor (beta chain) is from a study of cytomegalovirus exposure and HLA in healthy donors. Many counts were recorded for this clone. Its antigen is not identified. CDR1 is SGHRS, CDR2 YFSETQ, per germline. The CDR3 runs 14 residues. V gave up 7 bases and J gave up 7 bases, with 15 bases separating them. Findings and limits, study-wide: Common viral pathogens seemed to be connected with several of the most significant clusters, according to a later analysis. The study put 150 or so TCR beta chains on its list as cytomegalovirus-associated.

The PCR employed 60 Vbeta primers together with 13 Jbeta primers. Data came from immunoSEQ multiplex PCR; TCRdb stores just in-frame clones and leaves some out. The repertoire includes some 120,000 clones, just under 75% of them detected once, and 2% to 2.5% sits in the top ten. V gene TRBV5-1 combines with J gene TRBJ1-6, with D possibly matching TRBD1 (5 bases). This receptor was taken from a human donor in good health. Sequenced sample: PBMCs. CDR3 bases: TGCGCCAGCGGATACGGGCAGGGAAATTCACCCCTCCACTTT. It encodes CASGYGQGNSPLHF.